The TCR beta chain described here comes from a study of blood T cell repertoires in COVID-19 (TCRdb year 2020). Some background on the complete study: Samples from collaborators originated in the United States, Italy and Spain and spanned both the acute and convalescent phases of COVID-19. The samples were drawn from the first 160 participants of the ongoing ImmuneRACE study and from roughly 1,300 subjects provided by 6 global collaborators. Where available, HLA class I and class II types were taken from metadata supplied by the sample provider and were not determined by assay-based typing. A de-identified subject ID, COVID-19 status, age in years and sex were almost always included in the sample metadata. The prospective study material was composed of cDNA or gDNA derived from T cells, B-cell-depleted T cells, or PBMCs. The dataset comprised deeply sampled blood TCRbeta repertoires from subjects exposed to, actively infected with, or recovered from COVID-19. A freely available public database, intended as a resource for researchers studying the immune response to SARS-CoV-2, is where the repertoires were released.

A second Seattle source provided samples from volunteer blood donors who had recovered from COVID-19. Collaborating institutions collected whole blood in K2EDTA tubes following their own protocols. For TCRbeta analysis, collaborators shipped samples in one of three forms: frozen whole blood, isolated PBMCs, or DNA extracted from either of those sample types. In regard to this clone: Its antigen remains unidentified. Base qualities are not provided; no much larger clone lies one nucleotide away.

Paper-wide results and their limitations: How much clinical and demographic metadata was included differed by source and by participant, and the metadata was provided uncurated.

Here V drops 4 bases and J drops 6 bases, and the junction holds 3 bases not matched to any gene. Taken from the germline V gene (reference sequence), the CDR1 and CDR2 loops are LNHNV and YYDKDF. The CDR3, cysteine through phenylalanine, is 12 amino acids long. Only the CDR3 DNA stays, 36 bases, in frame from base 1. TCRbeta CDR3 regions were amplified from genomic DNA using the immunoSEQ Assay, a bias-controlled multiplex PCR. Turning to the authors' computational methods: The number of nucleated cells in each sample was estimated by amplification of reference gene primers within the assay. To quantify the absolute abundance of each unique TCRbeta CDR3 rearrangement, sequence reads were collapsed and filtered. For each sample, productive Simpson clonality was calculated as the square root of Simpson's diversity index across productive rearrangements. The table comes from immuneACCESS by way of TCRdb, which keeps in-frame sequences with V and J called. Part of the clones is missing from these tables; in studies checked, under half for an unresolved V gene and the rest for unknown reasons. Clone size and V and J calls were adopted from that table, with D and trimming inferred from the DNA. A total of approximately 200,000 clones appear in this sample, around nine tenths of them only once. Approximately 6.2% of the sample is taken by the ten largest.

Recombination linked TRBV15 to TRBJ2-7; the junction holds 7 bases that match TRBD1. This receptor was taken from a man in his 60s who had recovered from COVID-19. The sample consisted of peripheral blood. The base sequence is TGTGCCACCAGCACAAACAGGGGCGAGCAGTACTTC. It translates to CATSTNRGEQYF.